These 3 T cell receptor beta chains were all obtained from the same sample, sequenced in a study of T cell responses to AZD1222 COVID-19 vaccine. Data came from immunoSEQ multiplex PCR; TCRdb stores just in-frame clones and leaves some out. Here the sample spans 80,000 or so clones, 90% being singletons. This sample comprised peripheral blood, obtained on day 0 of AZD1222 vaccination. The origin of the receptors is an adult in good health.

This clone came up once. In nucleotides, the CDR3 is TGTGCCAGCAGTTACCCGACAGGTACTATAAATCAAGAGACCCAGTACTTC. Its protein product is CASSYPTGTINQETQYF. This chain links TRBV6-2 or TRBV6-3 with TRBJ2-5; weak D call: TRBD1 (6 bases). CDR3 length equals 17 residues. Germline V CDR1 and CDR2: MNHEY, SVGEGT. V was pared by 2 bases and J by 2 bases, with 18 bases between.

This clone was found once. CDR3 sequence: CASSSGQGESNQPQHF. DNA of the CDR3: TGTGCCAGCAGTTCCGGACAGGGGGAAAGCAATCAGCCCCAGCATTTT. The chain employs TRBV27 and TRBJ1-5; 10 bases agree with TRBD1. There are 16 residues in the CDR3. The germline V gene encodes CDR1 MNHEY and CDR2 SMNVEV (reference sequence). The V segment lost 4 bases and the J segment 1 base; nucleotides outside the gene matches: 4.

This clone was picked up one time. The chain recombines TRBV7-9 with TRBJ1-1; no definite D call. V lost 5 bases and J 0 bases, leaving 19 bases between the germline ends. CDR1 is SEHNR, CDR2 FQNEAQ, per germline (reference sequence). This CDR3 spans 17 amino acids. The CDR3: CASSRTYTTTLNTEAFF. CDR3 nucleotides: TGTGCCAGCAGCCGTACTTACACGACAACCTTGAACACTGAAGCTTTCTTT.